The 22 T cell receptor beta chains given below trace back to one sample, sequenced in a study of blood T cells in healthy people across ages. Next came a second PCR, run for about 6 to 11 cycles, which used a sample-barcoded 5' primer along with a J-beta primer mix. MiXCR was run by TCRdb on the 5' RACE reads, yielding one entry per CDR3 protein. The sample has approximately 780,000 distinct CDR3 sequences; roughly 25% are singletons. In addition, the sample was reused for a study of T cells of mothers and their children.

The sequenced material came from blood. The receptor set was obtained from a boy younger than 18 in good health.

This clonotype was picked up many times. V and J are TRBV29-1 and TRBJ2-3; D is undetermined. The germline gives CDR1 SQVTM, CDR2 ANQGSEA. This CDR3 is built from 11 residues. The V end lost 3 bases, the J end lost 5 bases, and 6 bases lay between the germline ends. Written as DNA, the CDR3 is TGCAGCGTTGATGCCGTAGATACGCAGTATTTT. This gives the protein CSVDAVDTQYF.

The table lists this clonotype with a few counts. The chain employs TRBV4-1 and TRBJ2-2, with 7 bases lining up with TRBD2. The CDR3 length is 15 residues. V gave up 5 bases and J gave up 0 bases; unmatched junction bases: 3. From germline, CDR1 is MGHRA and CDR2 YSYEKL. The CDR3 loop is CASSSAGANTGELFF. The CDR3 DNA reads TGCGCCAGCAGCTCTGCGGGGGCGAACACCGGGGAGCTGTTTTTT.

This clonotype was detected a few times. The chain uses TRBV27 and TRBJ1-2; D unclear. CDR3 length: 13 residues. The ends were cut back, 8 bases at V and 8 bases at J, with 18 bases in the middle. The germline CDR1 and CDR2 sequences are MNHEY and SMNVEV (reference sequence). The CDR3 nucleotides are TGTGCCAGCTCCTCCCCAGTTGCGGAGGGCTACACCTTC. As protein: CASSSPVAEGYTF.

The sample holds a few counts of this clonotype. This chain uses TRBV7-9 with TRBJ2-1, with 7 bases fitting TRBD2. CDR1 and CDR2 (germline): SEHNR, FQNEAQ (reference sequence). Trimming took 1 base from V and 3 from J; bases not matched to a gene: 6. This CDR3 contains 16 residues. As DNA, the CDR3 is TGTGCCAGCAGCTTAGAAGCGGGGCCTTTCTACAATGAGCAGTTCTTC. The encoded protein is CASSLEAGPFYNEQFF.

This clonotype was counted a few times. The rearrangement links TRBV30 to TRBJ2-5; unclear D gene. The assigned J gene may be wrong: the sequence end matches TRBJ2-7 better. Per germline, CDR1 GTSNPN and CDR2 SVGIG (reference sequence). The CDR3 contains 13 residues. The chain's CDR3 is CAWSEGGDYEQYF. The DNA of the CDR3 is TGTGCCTGGAGTGAGGGTGGGGACTACGAGCAGTACTTC.

A few counts support this clonotype. The chain uses TRBV2 and TRBJ2-7, with TRBD1 identical over 7 bases. Germline CDR1 SNHLY, CDR2 FYNNEI. Losses at the gene ends were 0 bases for V and 5 bases for J; bases not matched to a gene: 4. There are 14 residues in the CDR3. The CDR3 reads CASSEAWTGDEQYF. In DNA, the CDR3 is TGTGCCAGCAGTGAAGCCTGGACAGGAGACGAGCAGTACTTC.

This clonotype was seen only a few times. The chain uses TRBV3-1 and TRBJ2-7; D is possibly TRBD1 (6 bases). Germline V gene lookup returns CDR1 LGHDT and CDR2 YNNKEL (reference sequence). The CDR3 runs 14 residues. Between the trimmed V and J ends, which lost 4 bases and 3 bases, there was a span of 13 bases. In nucleotides, the CDR3 is TGTGCCAGCAGCCCCTGGACAGCAAGCTACGAGCAGTACTTC. Encoded protein: CASSPWTASYEQYF.

The V gene is TRBV4-1, the J gene TRBJ2-5; D gene unclear. The J call is in doubt because the DNA end fits TRBJ2-1 better. The CDR3 loop spans 16 amino acids. Germline CDR1 reads MGHRA; CDR2 reads YSYEKL. The CDR3 sequence: CASSQRLSNPYNEQFF. CDR3 sequence (DNA): TGCGCCAGCAGCCAAAGACTGAGCAACCCCTACAATGAGCAGTTCTTC.

The rearrangement joins TRBV10-2 to TRBJ2-7; D could derive from TRBD1 or TRBD2 (6 bases each). With 2 bases removed from V and 2 bases from J, the gap between germline ends came to 16 bases. Germline V CDR1 and CDR2: WSHSY, SAAADI. The CDR3 runs 16 residues. This CDR3 reads CASSERGAGRTYEQYF. Here the CDR3 DNA reads TGCGCCAGCAGTGAGAGGGGGGCAGGGCGGACCTACGAGCAGTACTTC.

The chain combines TRBV7-6 with TRBJ1-5; D is unresolved. There are 14 residues in the CDR3. The V and J ends lost 5 bases and 3 bases respectively, with 11 bases between them. In germline, CDR1 is SGHVS, CDR2 FNYEAQ. The CDR3 coding sequence is TGTGCCAGCAGCGCGACGGGCTCCAATCAGCCCCAGCATTTT. Its protein product is CASSATGSNQPQHF.

The rearrangement links TRBV7-3 to TRBJ1-6; no firm D call. V was pared by 0 bases and J by 5 bases, with 8 bases between. The CDR3 consists of 15 residues. Germline CDR1 reads SGHTA; CDR2 reads FQGTGA. Here the CDR3 reads CASSLTPSDNSPLHF. CDR3 DNA: TGTGCCAGCAGCTTAACCCCCTCGGATAATTCACCCCTCCACTTT.

There are a few counts of this clonotype. V gene TRBV5-1 combines with J gene TRBJ2-7; TRBD1 is a possible D gene (6 bases). V lost 4 bases, J lost 6 bases, and 17 bases lay in between. Germline V CDR1 and CDR2: SGHRS, YFSETQ. CDR3 size: 14 residues. Here the CDR3 reads CASSVQGPLGEQYF. The CDR3 DNA is TGCGCCAGCAGCGTACAGGGCCCTCTCGGCGAGCAGTACTTC.

The sample holds a few counts of this clonotype. The chain combines TRBV7-9 with TRBJ2-6; D ambiguous. V dropped 3 bases and J dropped 15 bases, with 15 bases sitting between them. The CDR3 sequence is 13 residues long. The germline V gene has CDR1 SEHNR and CDR2 FQNEAQ (reference sequence). Here the CDR3 reads CASSFPGTVDLTF. CDR3 nucleotides: TGTGCCAGCAGCTTTCCAGGAACCGTCGACCTGACTTTC.

The rearrangement joins TRBV20-1 to TRBJ1-4, with D hard to call. CDR3 length: 14 residues. CDR1 and CDR2 from the germline V gene are DFQATT and SNEGSKA (reference sequence). The V end was cut by 0 bases, the J end by 7 bases, with 12 bases between. The CDR3 spells CSARDRVIGEKLFF. In nucleotides, the CDR3 is TGCAGTGCTAGAGATCGGGTCATTGGTGAAAAACTGTTTTTT.

The rearrangement uses TRBV2 and TRBJ2-2; D is perhaps TRBD1 (6 bases). CDR1 SNHLY and CDR2 FYNNEI come from the germline V gene. The CDR3 runs to 16 residues. V was pared by 7 bases and J by 3 bases, with 18 bases between. For the CDR3, the DNA is TGTGCCAGCAACCGGGTGGGGGCCACCGACACCGGGGAGCTGTTTTTT. This gives the protein CASNRVGATDTGELFF.

The rearrangement links TRBV4-2 to TRBJ2-1, with 9 bases aligning to TRBD2. This CDR3 has 18 residues. J was trimmed by 0 bases and V by 1 base; bases with no gene match: 7. Per germline, CDR1 LGHNA and CDR2 YNFKEQ. Here the CDR3 DNA reads TGTGCCAGCAGCCAAGCGTTAGCGGGAGCGAGCTCCTACAATGAGCAGTTCTTC. Protein: CASSQALAGASSYNEQFF.

Notes on this clonotype: The limits of the CDR3 on the DNA are not certain, so only TCRdb's listed CDR3 is given. This rearrangement joins TRBV29-1 to TRBJ2-7; TRBD2, the table's D call, lacks a check against the DNA. Ends included, the CDR3 has 14 residues. Germline V gene sequence: CDR1 SQVTM, CDR2 ANQGSEA. CDR3 loop: CSVGTGTSGYEQCF.

The rearrangement joins TRBV7-3 to TRBJ2-2; TRBD1 aligns across 7 bases. The V gene's germline CDR1 is SGHTA and CDR2 FQGTGA. V gave up 6 bases and J gave up 5 bases; unmatched junction bases: 9. This CDR3 comprises 15 residues. CDR3 sequence: CASSLDRVRTGELFF. The CDR3 DNA reads TGTGCCAGCAGTCTCGACAGGGTCCGAACCGGGGAGCTGTTTTTT.

The V gene is TRBV29-1, the J gene TRBJ2-7; TRBD2 agrees at 13 bases. The V gene end was trimmed by 0 bases and the J gene end by 3 bases; junction bases not matched to a gene: 5. Germline V gene data show CDR1 as SQVTM and CDR2 as ANQGSEA. This CDR3 is 16 amino acids long. In DNA, the CDR3 is TGCAGCGTTGAAGATAGGACTAGCGGGAGAATCTACGAGCAGTACTTC. This gives the protein CSVEDRTSGRIYEQYF.

This clonotype was seen a handful of times. J is TRBJ2-4 and V is TRBV7-9, with TRBD1 matching 7 bases. Trimming took 5 bases from V and 5 from J; bases not matched to a gene: 15. CDR3 size: 17 residues. Per germline, CDR1 SEHNR and CDR2 FQNEAQ (reference sequence). Written as DNA, the CDR3 is TGTGCCAGCAGCCCGGGACAGAGAACCGGGCCCGAAAACATTCAGTACTTC. Translating it yields CASSPGQRTGPENIQYF.

The rearrangement uses TRBV19 and TRBJ1-6; D is perhaps TRBD1 (6 bases). The ends were cut back, 10 bases at V and 5 bases at J, with 9 bases in the middle. The CDR3 has 12 residues. Germline CDR1 is LNHDA and CDR2 is SQIVND (reference sequence). CDR3 residues: CATRGNNSPLHF. CDR3 DNA sequence: TGTGCCACGAGGGGGAATAATTCACCCCTCCACTTT.

The V and J genes are TRBV3-1 and TRBJ2-3; 10 bases match TRBD2. Germline-derived CDR1 and CDR2 are LGHDT and YNNKEL (reference sequence). The V gene end was trimmed by 4 bases and the J gene end by 0 bases; junction bases not matched to a gene: 4. The CDR3 runs 16 residues. The CDR3 sequence is CASSRQLAGSTDTQYF. The DNA for the CDR3 is TGTGCCAGCAGCCGACAACTAGCGGGGAGCACAGATACGCAGTATTTT.